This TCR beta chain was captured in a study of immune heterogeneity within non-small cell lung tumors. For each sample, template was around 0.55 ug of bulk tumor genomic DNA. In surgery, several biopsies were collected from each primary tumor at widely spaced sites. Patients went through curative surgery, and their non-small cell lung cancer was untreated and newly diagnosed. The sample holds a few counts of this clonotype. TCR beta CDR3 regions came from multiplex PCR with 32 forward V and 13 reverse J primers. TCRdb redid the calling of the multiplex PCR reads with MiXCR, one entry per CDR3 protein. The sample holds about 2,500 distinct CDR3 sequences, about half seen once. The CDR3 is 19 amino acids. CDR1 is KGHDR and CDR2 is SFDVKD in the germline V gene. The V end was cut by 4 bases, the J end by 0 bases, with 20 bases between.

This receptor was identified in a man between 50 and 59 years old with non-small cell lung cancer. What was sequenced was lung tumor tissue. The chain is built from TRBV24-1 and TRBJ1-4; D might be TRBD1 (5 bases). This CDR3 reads CATSDPLPAGLATNEKLFF. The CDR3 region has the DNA TGTGCCACCAGTGACCCATTGCCCGCAGGGCTTGCAACTAATGAAAAACTGTTTTTT.